The TCR beta chain under discussion was sequenced for a study of control samples from healthy donors and cancer patients. The CDR3 runs to 13 residues. The germline V and J ends were trimmed by 2 bases and 7 bases, with 12 bases remaining between them. The germline V gene encodes CDR1 GTSNPN and CDR2 SVGIG (reference sequence). The data were produced by immunoSEQ multiplex PCR, yet TCRdb's version contains in-frame clones alone and is incomplete. The sample has around 50,000 clones; 91% are singletons. The chain carries TRBV30 and TRBJ2-1; perhaps TRBD2 as D (5 bases). The TCR sequence derives from a man younger than 45 with colorectal cancer. The sequencing input was PBMCs. The CDR3 DNA reads TGTGCCTGGAGTCGGGATTACAGAAATGAGCAGTTCTTC. This encodes CAWSRDYRNEQFF.